This entry concerns a single T cell receptor (beta chain). Its specific antigen is unknown. It has no much larger one-base neighbor in the sample; base qualities were not kept. Libraries came from RT-PCR. The instrument was an Illumina HiSeq 2500. TCRdb reanalyzed the raw reads on its own, using fastp at Q25 for trimming and MiXCR for clone calling, and kept in-frame beta chains. A single entry per CDR3 protein holds the most common genes and DNA from its merged rows. This sample is represented by 300,000 to 350,000 distinct CDR3 sequences; about 20% of them were singletons. Around a tenth of the sample lies in the top ten. The source of the sample is a study of response to subunit inactivated influenza vaccine (dated by TCRdb to 2016 to 2019). Broadly, across the study: The study used deep quantitative T cell receptor repertoire profiling to track responses to a trivalent subunit inactivated influenza vaccine.

Inclusive of the bounding cysteine and phenylalanine, the CDR3 is 14 residues long. The retained sequence is limited to the CDR3, 42 bases, with the frame set at the first base. V is trimmed back by 7 bases and J by 7 bases, and the junction contains 7 bases that no gene match accounts for. CDR1 is given as MGHDK and CDR2 as SYGVNS, both from the germline V gene. Results and caveats for the whole study, not just this receptor: According to the authors, only a limited number of new T cells may be recruited by each seasonal influenza vaccination.

The chain links TRBV25-1 with TRBJ1-6, and TRBD1 matches 7 of the central bases. This receptor was obtained from a man in his fifties or sixties who received an inactivated influenza vaccine. Donor details come from another sample of the same person, matched by shared clones. This material consisted of PBMCs from blood, taken approximately 22 months after vaccination. Read as DNA, the sequence is TGTGCCAGCACTCTCGGGACAGCCAATTCACCCCTCCACTTT. It is translated as CASTLGTANSPLHF.